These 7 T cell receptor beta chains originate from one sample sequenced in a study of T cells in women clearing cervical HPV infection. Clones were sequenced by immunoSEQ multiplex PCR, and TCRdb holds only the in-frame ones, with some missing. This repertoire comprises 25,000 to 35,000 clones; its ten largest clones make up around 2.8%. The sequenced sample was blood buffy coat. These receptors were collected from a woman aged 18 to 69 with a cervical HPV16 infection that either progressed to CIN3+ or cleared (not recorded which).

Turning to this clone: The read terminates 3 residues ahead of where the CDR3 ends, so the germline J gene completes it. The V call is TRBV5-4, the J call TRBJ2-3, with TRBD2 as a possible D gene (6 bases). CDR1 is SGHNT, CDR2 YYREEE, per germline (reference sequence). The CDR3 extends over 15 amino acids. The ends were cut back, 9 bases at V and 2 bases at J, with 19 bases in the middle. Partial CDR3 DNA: TGTGCCATAAATCATGGGGGGACCCACACAGATACG. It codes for CAINHGGTHTDT. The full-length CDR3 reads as CAINHGGTHTDTQYF.

The CDR3 sequence is CASSQEVGSTGELFF. The CDR3 bases that were read are TGCGCCAGCAGCCAAGAAGTGGGCAGCACCGGGGAG. J is TRBJ2-2 and V is TRBV4-1; no firm D call. The read is 3 residues too short to cover the CDR3 end, so that end is filled in from the germline J gene. The CDR3 covers 15 residues. Germline lookup yields CDR1 MGHRA and CDR2 YSYEKL. The V end was cut by 0 bases, the J end by 4 bases, with 9 bases between.

CDR3 DNA (partial): TGCAGTGCTAGCCCCGCGGCACCCAGAATAGGCAATCAGCCC. Protein sequence: CSASPAAPRIGNQP. The CDR3, in full, reads CSASPAAPRIGNQPQHF. The chain couples TRBV20-1 to TRBJ1-5; D is unclear. The sequenced fragment ends 3 residues before the CDR3 boundary, so the rest is inferred from the germline J gene. The germline V gene encodes CDR1 DFQATT and CDR2 SNEGSKA (reference sequence). Between the trimmed V and J ends, which lost 3 bases and 2 bases, there was a span of 20 bases. This CDR3 region has 17 residues.

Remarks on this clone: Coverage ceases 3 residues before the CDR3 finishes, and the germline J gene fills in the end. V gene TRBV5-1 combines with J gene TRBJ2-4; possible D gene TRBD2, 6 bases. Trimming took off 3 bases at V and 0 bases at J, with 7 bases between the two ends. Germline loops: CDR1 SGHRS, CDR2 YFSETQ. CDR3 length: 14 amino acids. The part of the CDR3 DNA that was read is TGCGCCAGCAGCTGGGACTTAGCCAAAAACATT. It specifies CASSWDLAKNI. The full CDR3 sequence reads CASSWDLAKNIQYF.

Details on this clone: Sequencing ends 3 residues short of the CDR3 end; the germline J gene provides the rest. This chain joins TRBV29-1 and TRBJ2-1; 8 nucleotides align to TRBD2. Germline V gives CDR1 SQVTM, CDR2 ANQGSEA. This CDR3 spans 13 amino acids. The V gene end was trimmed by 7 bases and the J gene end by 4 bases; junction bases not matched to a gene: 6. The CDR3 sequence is CSALASGYNEQFF. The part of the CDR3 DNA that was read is TGCAGCGCTTTGGCTAGCGGGTACAATGAG.

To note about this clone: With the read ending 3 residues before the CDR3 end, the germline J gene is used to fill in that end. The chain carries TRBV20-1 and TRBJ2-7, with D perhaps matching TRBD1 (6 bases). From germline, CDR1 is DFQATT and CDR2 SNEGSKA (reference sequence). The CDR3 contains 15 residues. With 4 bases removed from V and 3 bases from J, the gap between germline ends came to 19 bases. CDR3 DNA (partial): TGCAGTGCTACTAGACAGGCCTCTGGCCTCTACGAG. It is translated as CSATRQASGLYE. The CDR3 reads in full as CSATRQASGLYEQYF.

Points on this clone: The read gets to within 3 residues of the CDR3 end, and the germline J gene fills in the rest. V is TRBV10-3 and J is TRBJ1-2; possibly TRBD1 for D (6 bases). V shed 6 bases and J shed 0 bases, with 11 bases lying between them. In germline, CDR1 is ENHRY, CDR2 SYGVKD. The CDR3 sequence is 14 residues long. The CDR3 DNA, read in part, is TGTGCCATCAGCTTGGACAGTACTAACTATGGC. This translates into CAISLDSTNYG. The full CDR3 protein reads CAISLDSTNYGYTF.